The present T cell receptor beta chain was sequenced within a study of cytomegalovirus exposure and HLA in healthy donors. The sample holds a few counts of this clone. Its antigen is not known. PCR involved 60 Vbeta and 13 Jbeta primers. Methods used by the authors: In a later analysis, 80 million or so unique TCR beta chains included roughly 11 million shared by two or more donors. Clones were read by immunoSEQ multiplex PCR, and TCRdb kept only the in-frame ones, dropping some. V and J calls and clone size are those listed in that table; D and trimming were worked out from the DNA. The repertoire includes 160,000 or so clones, 79% of them detected once, and 0.65% to 0.75% sits in the top ten. Findings of the study overall: About 87% or about 30% of the time was how often most TCR beta V segments were productive, according to an earlier analysis. Among TCR sequences, most were rare, though some public TCRs appeared in many donors.

V was clipped by 0 bases and J by 4 bases, with 12 bases between them. Germline values: CDR1 GTSNPN, CDR2 SVGIG (reference sequence). The CDR3 is made up of 14 amino acids. Input material: PBMCs. The source is a woman in her thirties or forties in good health and CMV-seronegative. V is TRBV30 and J is TRBJ1-2; weak D call: TRBD1 (6 bases). As DNA, the CDR3 is TGTGCCTGGAGTGTCGGGGGGGCGGGCTATGGCTACACCTTC. Encoded protein: CAWSVGGAGYGYTF.